This T cell receptor (beta chain) was captured in a study of memory CD4+ T cells and cytomegalovirus serostatus. The sort gate was single viable CD3+CD4+CD8-CD45RO+ cells for memory CD4+ T cells. Donors' CMV status reflects serum IgG against pp150, pp28, p38, p52. In its sample, this clone was seen a few times. No antigen is known for it. The data were produced by immunoSEQ multiplex PCR, yet TCRdb's version contains in-frame clones alone and is incomplete. Here the sample spans some 44,000 clones, 65% to 85% being singletons. Regarding the study as a whole: CD4+ memory repertoires contained 67 of 164 reported CMV TCRbeta sequences. A US-trained random forest predicted CMV serostatus with median AUC around 0.92.

The CDR3 has 13 residues. The germline V and J ends were trimmed by 4 bases and 4 bases, with 10 bases remaining between them. Germline V CDR1 and CDR2: KGHSH, LQKENI. Sequences were obtained from memory CD4+ T cells from blood. This clonotype was obtained from an adult in good health and CMV-seronegative. The V and J genes are TRBV18 and TRBJ2-5, with D perhaps TRBD2 (5 bases). CDR3 amino acids: CASSRGSLETQYF. The DNA for the CDR3 is TGTGCCAGCTCACGAGGGAGTTTAGAGACCCAGTACTTC.